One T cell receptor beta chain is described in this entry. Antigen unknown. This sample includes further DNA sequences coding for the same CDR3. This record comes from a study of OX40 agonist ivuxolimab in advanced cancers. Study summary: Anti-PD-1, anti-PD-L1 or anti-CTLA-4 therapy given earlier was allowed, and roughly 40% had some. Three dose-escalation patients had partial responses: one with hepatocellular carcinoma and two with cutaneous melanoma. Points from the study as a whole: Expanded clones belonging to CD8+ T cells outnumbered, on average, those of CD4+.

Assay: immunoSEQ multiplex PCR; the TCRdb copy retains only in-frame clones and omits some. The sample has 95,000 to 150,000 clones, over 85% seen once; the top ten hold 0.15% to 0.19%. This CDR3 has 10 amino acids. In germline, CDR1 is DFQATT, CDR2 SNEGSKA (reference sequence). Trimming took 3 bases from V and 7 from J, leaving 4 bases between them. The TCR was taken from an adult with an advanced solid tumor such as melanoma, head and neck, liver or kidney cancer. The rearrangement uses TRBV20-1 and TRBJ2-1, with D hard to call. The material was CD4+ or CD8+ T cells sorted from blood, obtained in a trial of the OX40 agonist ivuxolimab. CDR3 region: CSASYNEQFF. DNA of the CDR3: TGCAGTGCTAGCTATAATGAGCAGTTCTTC.